This T cell receptor (beta chain) was retrieved from a study of cytomegalovirus exposure and HLA in healthy donors. Looking at the study overall: The same platform was used for the roughly 110 validation repertoires as for the approximately 730 first-cohort repertoires, as reported in a later analysis. Points from the study as a whole: Researchers reported that a few CMV-associated chains were confirmed in vitro as CMV antigen-specific. The study listed some 160 cytomegalovirus-associated TCR beta chains.

Points on this clone: No antigen is known for it.

The method was immunoSEQ multiplex PCR; TCRdb's version includes in-frame clones alone and lacks a portion of them. Among about 66,000 clones listed, 97% were seen once. Germline V gene sequence: CDR1 WNHNN, CDR2 SYGVQD (reference sequence). This CDR3 contains 14 residues. Trimming pared 0 bases from V and 7 bases from J, leaving 10 bases between. This TCR was sampled from a woman aged 18-35 years in good health and CMV-seropositive. Specimen: PBMCs. V usage is TRBV10-1 and J usage is TRBJ2-1; the D gene is possibly TRBD1 (6 bases). CDR3 DNA sequence: TGCGCCAGCAGTGAGTCTCAGGGGAAAAATGAGCAGTTCTTC. The encoded protein is CASSESQGKNEQFF.